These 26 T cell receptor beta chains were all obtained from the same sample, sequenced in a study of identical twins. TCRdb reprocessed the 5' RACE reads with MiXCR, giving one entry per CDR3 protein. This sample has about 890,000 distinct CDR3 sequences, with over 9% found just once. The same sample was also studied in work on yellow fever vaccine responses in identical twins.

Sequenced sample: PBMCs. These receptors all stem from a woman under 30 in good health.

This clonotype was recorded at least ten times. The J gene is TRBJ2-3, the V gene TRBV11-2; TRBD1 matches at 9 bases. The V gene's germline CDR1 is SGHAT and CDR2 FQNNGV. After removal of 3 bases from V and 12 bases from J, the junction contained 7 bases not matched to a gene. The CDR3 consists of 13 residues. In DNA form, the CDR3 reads TGTGCCAGCAGCTTGCAGGACAGGGGACAACAGTATTTT. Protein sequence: CASSLQDRGQQYF.

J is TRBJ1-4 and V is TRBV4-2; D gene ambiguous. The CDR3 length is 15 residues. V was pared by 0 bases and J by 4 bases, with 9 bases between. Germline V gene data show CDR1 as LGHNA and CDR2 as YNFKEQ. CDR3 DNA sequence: TGTGCCAGCAGCCAAGACCCGGATAGTAATGAAAAACTGTTTTTT. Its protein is CASSQDPDSNEKLFF.

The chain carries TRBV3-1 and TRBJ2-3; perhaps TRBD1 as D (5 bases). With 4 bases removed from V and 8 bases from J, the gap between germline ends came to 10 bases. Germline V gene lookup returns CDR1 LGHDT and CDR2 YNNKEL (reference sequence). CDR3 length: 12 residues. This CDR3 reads CASSLDSPTQYF. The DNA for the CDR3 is TGTGCCAGCAGCCTTGACAGTCCTACGCAGTATTTT.

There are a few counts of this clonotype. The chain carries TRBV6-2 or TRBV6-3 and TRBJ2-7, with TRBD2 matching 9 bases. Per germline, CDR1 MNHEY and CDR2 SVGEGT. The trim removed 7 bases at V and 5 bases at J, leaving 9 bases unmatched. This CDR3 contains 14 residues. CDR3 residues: CASTSAGGGDEQYF. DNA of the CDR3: TGTGCCAGCACCTCGGCGGGAGGGGGCGACGAGCAGTACTTC.

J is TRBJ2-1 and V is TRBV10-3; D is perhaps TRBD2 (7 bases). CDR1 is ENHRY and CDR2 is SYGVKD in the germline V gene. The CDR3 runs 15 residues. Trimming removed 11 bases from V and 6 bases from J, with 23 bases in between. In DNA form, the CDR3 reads TGTGCCTCCACGGGGGGCGGGTCTGGGGGCAATGAGCAGTTCTTC. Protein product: CASTGGGSGGNEQFF.

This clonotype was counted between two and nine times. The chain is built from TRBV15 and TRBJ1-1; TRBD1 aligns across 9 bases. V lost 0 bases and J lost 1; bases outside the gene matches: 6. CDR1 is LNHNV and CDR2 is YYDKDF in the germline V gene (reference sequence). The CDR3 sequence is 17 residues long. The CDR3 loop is CATSRDWPTGGNTEAFF. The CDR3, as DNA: TGTGCCACCAGCAGAGATTGGCCGACAGGGGGGAACACTGAAGCTTTCTTT. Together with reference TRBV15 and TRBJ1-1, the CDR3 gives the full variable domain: DAMVIQNPRYQVTQFGKPVTLSCSQTLNHNVMYWYQQKSSQAPKLLFHYYDKDFNNEADTPDNFQSRRPNTSFCFLDIRSPGLGDTAMYLCATSRDWPTGGNTEAFFGQGTRLTVV.

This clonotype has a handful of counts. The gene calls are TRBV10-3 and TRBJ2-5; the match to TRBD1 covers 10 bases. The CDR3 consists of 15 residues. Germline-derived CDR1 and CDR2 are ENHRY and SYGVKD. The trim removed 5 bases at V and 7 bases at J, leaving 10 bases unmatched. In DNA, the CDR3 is TGTGCCATCAGTCCGACAGGGGGCGGTTTGCGGACCCAGTACTTC. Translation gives CAISPTGGGLRTQYF.

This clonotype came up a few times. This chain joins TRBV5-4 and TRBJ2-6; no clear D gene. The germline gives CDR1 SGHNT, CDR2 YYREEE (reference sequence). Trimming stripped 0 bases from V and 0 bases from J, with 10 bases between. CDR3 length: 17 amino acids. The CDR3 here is CASSLEGKRSGANVLTF. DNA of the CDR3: TGTGCCAGCAGCTTGGAAGGTAAACGCTCTGGGGCCAACGTCCTGACTTTC.

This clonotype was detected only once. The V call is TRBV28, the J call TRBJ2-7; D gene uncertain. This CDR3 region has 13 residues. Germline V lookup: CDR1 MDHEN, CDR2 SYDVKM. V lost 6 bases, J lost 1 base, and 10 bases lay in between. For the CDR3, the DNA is TGTGCCAGCAGGGCGACTGGGTCCTACGAGCAGTACGTC. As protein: CASRATGSYEQYV.

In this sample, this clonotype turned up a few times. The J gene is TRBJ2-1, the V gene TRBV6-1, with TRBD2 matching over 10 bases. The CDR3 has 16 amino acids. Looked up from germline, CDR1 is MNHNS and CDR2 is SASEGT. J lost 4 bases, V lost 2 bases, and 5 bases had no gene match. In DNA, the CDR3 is TGTGCCAGCAGTGAAAGGCTAGCGGGAGAGTACAATGAGCAGTTCTTC. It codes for CASSERLAGEYNEQFF.

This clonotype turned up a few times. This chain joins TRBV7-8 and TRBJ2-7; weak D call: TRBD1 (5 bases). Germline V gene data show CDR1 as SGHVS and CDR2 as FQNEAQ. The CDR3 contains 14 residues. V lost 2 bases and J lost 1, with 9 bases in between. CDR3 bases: TGTGCCAGCAGCTTAAGCACAGGATCCTACGAGCAGTACGTC. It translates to CASSLSTGSYEQYV.

CDR3 DNA sequence: TGTGCCAGCTCACCAGGTCCGGGAGGGCCGACTAATGAGCAGTTCTTC. Translated: CASSPGPGGPTNEQFF. The chain uses TRBV18 and TRBJ2-1; 8 nucleotides align to TRBD2. With 2 bases clipped from V and 7 bases from J, the junction kept 10 bases outside the gene matches. The CDR3 loop spans 16 amino acids. Germline V CDR1 and CDR2: KGHSH, LQKENI.

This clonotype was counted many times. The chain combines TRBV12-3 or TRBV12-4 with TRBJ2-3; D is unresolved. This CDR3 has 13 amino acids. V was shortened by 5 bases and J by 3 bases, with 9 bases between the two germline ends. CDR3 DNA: TGTGCCAGCAGTGGCGGACCGACAGATACGCAGTATTTT. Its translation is CASSGGPTDTQYF.

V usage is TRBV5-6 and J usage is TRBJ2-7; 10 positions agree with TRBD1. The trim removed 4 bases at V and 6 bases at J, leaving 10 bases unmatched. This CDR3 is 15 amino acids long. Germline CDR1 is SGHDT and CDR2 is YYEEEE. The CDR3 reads CASSQTGQGISEQYV. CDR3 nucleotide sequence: TGTGCCAGCAGCCAAACGGGACAGGGGATATCCGAGCAGTACGTC.

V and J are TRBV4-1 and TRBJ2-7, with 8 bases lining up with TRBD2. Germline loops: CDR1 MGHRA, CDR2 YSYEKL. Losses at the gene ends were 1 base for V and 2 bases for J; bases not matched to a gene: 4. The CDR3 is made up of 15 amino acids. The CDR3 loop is CASSQVSGSAYEQYF. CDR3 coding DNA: TGCGCCAGCAGCCAAGTCAGCGGGAGCGCCTACGAGCAGTACTTC.

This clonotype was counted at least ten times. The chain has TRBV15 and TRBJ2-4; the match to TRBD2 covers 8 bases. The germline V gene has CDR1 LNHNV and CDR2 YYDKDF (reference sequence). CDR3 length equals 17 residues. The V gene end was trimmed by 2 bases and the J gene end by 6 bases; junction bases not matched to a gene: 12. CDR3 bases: TGTGCCACCAGCAGATCTCGTGGGGCGGGAGGTTTAAACATTCAGTACTTC. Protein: CATSRSRGAGGLNIQYF.

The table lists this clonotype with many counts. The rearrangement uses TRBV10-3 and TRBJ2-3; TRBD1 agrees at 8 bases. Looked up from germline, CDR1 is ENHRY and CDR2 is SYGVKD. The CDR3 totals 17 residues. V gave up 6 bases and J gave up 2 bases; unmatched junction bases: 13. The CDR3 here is CAISARTGGENTDTQYF. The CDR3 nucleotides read TGTGCCATCAGCGCCCGAACAGGGGGTGAAAACACAGATACGCAGTATTTT.

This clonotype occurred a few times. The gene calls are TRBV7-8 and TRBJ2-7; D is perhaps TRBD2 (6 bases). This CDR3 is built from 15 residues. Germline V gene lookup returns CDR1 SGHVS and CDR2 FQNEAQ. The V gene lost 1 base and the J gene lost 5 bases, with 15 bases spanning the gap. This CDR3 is CASSLGDSPFNEQYV. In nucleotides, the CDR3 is TGTGCCAGCAGCTTAGGGGACTCCCCGTTCAACGAGCAGTACGTC.

In nucleotides, the CDR3 is TGTGCCAGCAGACGGACTAGCGGGAAGTCCTCCTACAATGAGCAGTTCTTC. As protein: CASRRTSGKSSYNEQFF. This rearrangement joins TRBV7-2 to TRBJ2-1, with TRBD2 matching over 12 bases. Germline lookup yields CDR1 SGHTA and CDR2 FQGNSA. The CDR3 runs 17 residues. The ends lost 6 bases at V and 0 bases at J; junction bases unmatched: 6.

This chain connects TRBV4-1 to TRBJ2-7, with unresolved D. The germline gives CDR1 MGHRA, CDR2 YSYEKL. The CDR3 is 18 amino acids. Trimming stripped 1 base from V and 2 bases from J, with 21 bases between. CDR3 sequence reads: CASSQAGPTAHRAYEQYF. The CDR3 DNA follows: TGCGCCAGCAGCCAAGCAGGTCCGACCGCTCATCGAGCCTACGAGCAGTACTTC.

The CDR3 reads CASSQEVSYEQYV. CDR3 sequence (DNA): TGTGCCAGCAGCCAAGAGGTGTCCTACGAGCAGTACGTC. V is TRBV3-1 and J is TRBJ2-7; D uncertain. From germline, CDR1 is LGHDT and CDR2 YNNKEL (reference sequence). With 0 bases removed from V and 1 base from J, the gap between germline ends came to 4 bases. The CDR3 sequence is 13 residues long.

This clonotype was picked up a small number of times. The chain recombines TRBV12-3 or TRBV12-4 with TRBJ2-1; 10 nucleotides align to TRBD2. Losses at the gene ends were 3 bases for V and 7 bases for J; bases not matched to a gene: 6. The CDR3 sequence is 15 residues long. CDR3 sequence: CASSFASGSRNEQFF. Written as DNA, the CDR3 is TGTGCCAGCAGTTTCGCTAGCGGGAGTCGAAATGAGCAGTTCTTC.

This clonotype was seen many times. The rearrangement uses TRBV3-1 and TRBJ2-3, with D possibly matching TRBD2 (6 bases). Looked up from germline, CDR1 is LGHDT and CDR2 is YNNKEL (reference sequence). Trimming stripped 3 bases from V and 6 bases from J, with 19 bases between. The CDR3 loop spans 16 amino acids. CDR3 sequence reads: CASSQRDSSGFDTQYF. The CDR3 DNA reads TGTGCCAGCAGCCAGAGGGACTCAAGTGGCTTTGATACGCAGTATTTT.

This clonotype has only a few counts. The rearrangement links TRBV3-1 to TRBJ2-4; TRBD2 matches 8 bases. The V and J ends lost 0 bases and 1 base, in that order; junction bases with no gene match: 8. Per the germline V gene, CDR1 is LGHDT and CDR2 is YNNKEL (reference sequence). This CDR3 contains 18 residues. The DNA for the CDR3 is TGTGCCAGCAGCCAAGACTGGTCGGGGGGGCAGGCCAAAAACATTCAGTACTTC. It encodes CASSQDWSGGQAKNIQYF.

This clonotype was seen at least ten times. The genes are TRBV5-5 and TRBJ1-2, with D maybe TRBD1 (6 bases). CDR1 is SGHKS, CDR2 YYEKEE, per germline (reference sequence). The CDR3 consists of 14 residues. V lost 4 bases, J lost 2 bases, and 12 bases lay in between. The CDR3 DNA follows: TGTGCCAGCAGCCCTACCACAGGGAACTATGGCTACACCTTC. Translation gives CASSPTTGNYGYTF.

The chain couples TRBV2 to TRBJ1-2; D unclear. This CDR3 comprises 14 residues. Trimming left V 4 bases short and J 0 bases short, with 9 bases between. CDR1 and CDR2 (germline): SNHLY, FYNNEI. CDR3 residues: CASSASGPNYGYTF. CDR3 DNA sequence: TGTGCCAGCAGTGCCAGCGGACCTAACTATGGCTACACCTTC.